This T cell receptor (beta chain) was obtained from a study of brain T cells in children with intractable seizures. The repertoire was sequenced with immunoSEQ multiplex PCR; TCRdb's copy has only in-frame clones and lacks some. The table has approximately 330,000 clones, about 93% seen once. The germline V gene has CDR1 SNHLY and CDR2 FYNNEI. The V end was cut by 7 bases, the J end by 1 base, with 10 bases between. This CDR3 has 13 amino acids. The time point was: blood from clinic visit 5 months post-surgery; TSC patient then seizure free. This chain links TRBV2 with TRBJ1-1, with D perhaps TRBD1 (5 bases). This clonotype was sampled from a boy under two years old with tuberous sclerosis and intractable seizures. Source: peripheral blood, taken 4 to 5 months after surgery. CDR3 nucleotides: TGTGCCAGCAACCGAGACAGGAACACTGAAGCTTTCTTT. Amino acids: CASNRDRNTEAFF.